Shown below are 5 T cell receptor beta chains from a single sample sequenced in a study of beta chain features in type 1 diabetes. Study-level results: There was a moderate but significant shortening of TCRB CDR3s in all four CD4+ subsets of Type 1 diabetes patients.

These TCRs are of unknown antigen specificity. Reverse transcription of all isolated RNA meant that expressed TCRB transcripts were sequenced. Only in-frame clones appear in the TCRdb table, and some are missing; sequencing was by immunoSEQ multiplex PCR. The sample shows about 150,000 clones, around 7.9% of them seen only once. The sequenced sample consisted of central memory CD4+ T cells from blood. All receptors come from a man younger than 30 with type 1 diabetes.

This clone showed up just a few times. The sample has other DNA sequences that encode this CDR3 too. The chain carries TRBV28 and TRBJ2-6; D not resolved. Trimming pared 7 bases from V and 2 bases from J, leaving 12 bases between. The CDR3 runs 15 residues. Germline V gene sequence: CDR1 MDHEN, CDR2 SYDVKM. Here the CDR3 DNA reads TGTGCCAGCATTTCTCGAGGAGCTGGGGCCAACGTCCTGACTTTC. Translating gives CASISRGAGANVLTF.

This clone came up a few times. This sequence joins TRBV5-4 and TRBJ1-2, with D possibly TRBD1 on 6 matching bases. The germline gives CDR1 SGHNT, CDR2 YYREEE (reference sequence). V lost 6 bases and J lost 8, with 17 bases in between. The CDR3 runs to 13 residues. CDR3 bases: TGTGCCAGCACTTTGTGGGGGCGCCCCGGCTACACCTTC. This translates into CASTLWGRPGYTF.

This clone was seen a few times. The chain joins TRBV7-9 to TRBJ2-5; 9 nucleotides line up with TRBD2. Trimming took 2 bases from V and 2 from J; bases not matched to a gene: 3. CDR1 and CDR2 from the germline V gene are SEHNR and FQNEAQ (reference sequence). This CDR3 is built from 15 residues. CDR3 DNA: TGTGCCAGCAGCTTACCAGCGGGGGGACAAGAGACCCAGTACTTC. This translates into CASSLPAGGQETQYF.

The CDR3 DNA sequence: TGCGCCAGCAGCTTGGCGACGGGGGACCGAAGGCACGAGCAGTACTTC. Amino acids: CASSLATGDRRHEQYF. The chain uses TRBV5-1 and TRBJ2-7, with D possibly TRBD2 on 6 matching bases. CDR1 is SGHRS and CDR2 is YFSETQ in the germline V gene. The CDR3 extends over 16 amino acids. Trimming shortened V by 0 bases and J by 5 bases, and 18 bases separated the two germline ends.

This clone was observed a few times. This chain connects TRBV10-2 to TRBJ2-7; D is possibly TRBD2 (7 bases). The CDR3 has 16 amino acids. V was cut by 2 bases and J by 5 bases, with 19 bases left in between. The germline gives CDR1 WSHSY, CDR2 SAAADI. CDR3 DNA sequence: TGCGCCAGCAGTGAGCCCGGGGGGCCGTCCCCCCACGAGCAGTACTTC. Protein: CASSEPGGPSPHEQYF.